These T cell receptor beta chains were read from a single sample in a study of PD-1 blockade in classical Hodgkin lymphoma. Data came from immunoSEQ multiplex PCR; TCRdb stores just in-frame clones and leaves some out. The table lists 10,000 to 14,000 clones, approximately 80% of them singletons, with roughly 5.5% in the top ten. Sequenced material: peripheral blood mononuclear cells (PBMCs), taken before the second cycle of nivolumab. The receptors come from a human donor with classical Hodgkin lymphoma. Both conserved end residues are part of each CDR3. The D gene is left open where the match is weak. A row's size may be missing; if present it is once, few, many or a size class.

v_gene	abundance	d_gene	j_gene	CDR3nt	CDR3aa
TRBV9	.	.	TRBJ2-3	TGTGCCAGCAGCGCCGAGGGAAGAGGGGCAGATACGCAGTATTTT	CASSAEGRGADTQYF
TRBV28	.	.	TRBJ1-1	TGTGCCAGCAGTTTCTGGACAGCGAACACTGAAGCTTTCTTT	CASSFWTANTEAFF
TRBV18	.	.	TRBJ1-2	TGTGCCAGCTCACCTTTACCGGGACCCGAGGGCGATGGCTACACCTTC	CASSPLPGPEGDGYTF
TRBV19	once	.	TRBJ2-7	TGTGCCAGCAGTATCTTTTTGGCAGGGACCTACGAGCAGTACTTC	CASSIFLAGTYEQYF
TRBV29-1	.	.	TRBJ2-2	TGCAGCGTGGGGAGGACAGGCAACACCGGGGAGCTGTTTTTT	CSVGRTGNTGELFF
TRBV4-1	.	TRBD1	TRBJ2-2	TGCGCCAGCAGCCCTGTCCCAGGGGGCGCGAACACCGGGGAGCTGTTTTTT	CASSPVPGGANTGELFF
TRBV5-8	.	.	TRBJ2-2	TGTGCCAGGAGAGATCTCGGGGAGCTGTTTTTT	CARRDLGELFF
TRBV27	.	.	TRBJ2-7	TGTGCCAGCAGTTCTCATTTCAGTTACGAGCAGTACTTC	CASSSHFSYEQYF
TRBV7-2	.	.	TRBJ2-4	TGTGCCAGCAGCTTCTTCGGAGGGGATCTGGACATTCAGTACTTC	CASSFFGGDLDIQYF
TRBV16	once	TRBD1	TRBJ1-2	TGTGCCAGCAGCCAATCTCGACAGGGACGAAATAACTATGGCTACACCTTC	CASSQSRQGRNNYGYTF
TRBV28	once	.	TRBJ2-7	TGTGCCAGCATTCCGGGCGGAAAATACGAGCAGTACTTC	CASIPGGKYEQYF
TRBV4-3	once	.	TRBJ2-1	TGCGCCAGCAGCCAAGATTGGGATGAGCAGTTCTTC	CASSQDWDEQFF
TRBV9	.	.	TRBJ1-1	TGTGCCAGCAGCGCCTCGGGACATTTGGGCGCTGAAGCTTTCTTT	CASSASGHLGAEAFF
TRBV7-9	few	.	TRBJ2-1	TGTGCCATCCTACCCGACAGCTACAATGAGCAGTTCTTC	CAILPDSYNEQFF
TRBV5-1	.	TRBD2	TRBJ2-2	TGCGCCAGCAGCTTCGGGGGAGGGCCGTCAAACACCGGGGAGTTGTTTTTT	CASSFGGGPSNTGELFF
TRBV7-2	.	.	TRBJ2-7	TGTGCCAGCAGCTTATCTTGGGGCGAGCAGTACTTC	CASSLSWGEQYF
TRBV5-1	.	TRBD1	TRBJ1-2	TGCGCCAGCAGCAGGCCGGGACAGGGCAGCGATGGCTACACCTTC	CASSRPGQGSDGYTF
TRBV2	few	.	TRBJ2-2	TGTGCCAGCAGTGAGCAGGGGTTCGGGGAGCTGTTTTTT	CASSEQGFGELFF
TRBV5-1	.	TRBD1	TRBJ2-5	TGCGCCAGCAGCTTGGCCTTTATCGGGACAGGGAGGGAGACCCAGTACTTC	CASSLAFIGTGRETQYF
TRBV18	.	.	TRBJ1-2	TGTGCCAGCTCACCACTCATGGGGGCGAGTTATGGCTACACCTTC	CASSPLMGASYGYTF
TRBV10-3	.	TRBD1	TRBJ2-7	TGTGCCATCAGAGCCGGGACAGGGGTGAGCGAGCAGTACTTC	CAIRAGTGVSEQYF
TRBV7-3	.	.	TRBJ1-5	TGTGCCAGCAGCTTAGAATGGAATCAGCCCCAGCATTTT	CASSLEWNQPQHF
TRBV19	once	.	TRBJ2-4	TGTGCCAGTGGCGAGGGGGCCAAAAACATTCAGTACTTC	CASGEGAKNIQYF
TRBV4-1	.	.	TRBJ2-5	TGCGCCAGCAGCCAAGAGCGTAGCGAGACCCAGTACTTC	CASSQERSETQYF
TRBV28	once	.	TRBJ2-7	TGTGCCAGCAGTTTCCAACCCTACGAGCAGTACTTC	CASSFQPYEQYF
TRBV11-2	.	.	TRBJ2-2	TGTGCCAGCAGCTTAGTTCCGGTGTGGGAGCTGTTTTTT	CASSLVPVWELFF
TRBV28	once	TRBD2	TRBJ2-5	TGTGCCAGCACCTCGGCTAGCGGGTGGGAGACCCAGTACTTC	CASTSASGWETQYF
TRBV28	once	TRBD1	TRBJ2-1	TGTGCCAGCAGTTCCAGGACAGGGGAATATAGAGGGAGTTTATCCCCGGTCGTGAATGAGCAGTTCTTC	CASSSRTGEYRGSLSPVVNEQFF
TRBV6-1	few	TRBD2	TRBJ2-5	TGTGCCAGCAGTGAAGCGGCGGGAGGGGCAGAGACCCAGTACTTC	CASSEAAGGAETQYF
TRBV2	.	TRBD2	TRBJ2-1	TGTGCCAGCAGCGAAAAGGTCAATCTAGCGGGGAGATACAATGAGCAGTTCTTC	CASSEKVNLAGRYNEQFF
TRBV19	.	.	TRBJ2-7	TGTGCCAGTAGTTCGGACCTCTACGAGCAGTACTTC	CASSSDLYEQYF
TRBV5-1	few	TRBD2	TRBJ2-2	TGCGCCAGCAGCTTGGTGAGCGGGGTCGGGGAGCTGTTTTTT	CASSLVSGVGELFF
TRBV6-1	.	TRBD1	TRBJ2-5	TGTGCCAGCAGTCCAGGACAGGGTACCCAAGAGACCCAGTACTTC	CASSPGQGTQETQYF
TRBV7-9	.	.	TRBJ2-3	TGTGCCAGCAGCTTAGGATTCGGGGTAGAGGCAGATACGCAGTATTTT	CASSLGFGVEADTQYF
TRBV30	few	TRBD1	TRBJ2-5	TGTGCCTGGAGTGTACGTGAGGACAGGTTGTGGCAAGAGACCCAGTACTTC	CAWSVREDRLWQETQYF
TRBV5-1	few	.	TRBJ2-6	TGCGCCAGCAGCCTGGGGGGTAGTGGGGCCAACGTCCTGACTTTC	CASSLGGSGANVLTF
TRBV4-3	.	TRBD1	TRBJ1-2	TGCGCCAGCAGCCAGGGACAGGGGTGGGATACCTATGGCTACACCTTC	CASSQGQGWDTYGYTF
TRBV27	.	TRBD2	TRBJ2-2	TGTGCCAGCAGTTTGGGTACTAGCGGGAAAGGGCTGTTTTTT	CASSLGTSGKGLFF
TRBV6-1	.	.	TRBJ1-1	TGTGCCAGCAACACAGGGTTGAACACTGAAGCTTTCTTT	CASNTGLNTEAFF
TRBV29-1	.	.	TRBJ2-7	TGCAGCGTTGATAACGCGGTGAGAGAGCAGTACTTC	CSVDNAVREQYF
TRBV6-4	.	TRBD2	TRBJ2-1	TGTGCCAGCAGTGCGACTAGCGGGGGGGCGAATGAGCAGTTCTTC	CASSATSGGANEQFF
TRBV7-9	.	.	TRBJ2-7	TGTGCCAGCAGCTCGGGACGGCTGACCTACGAGCAGTACTTC	CASSSGRLTYEQYF
TRBV4-2	.	.	TRBJ2-1	TGTGCCAGCAGCCAAGATATTAGGCGGGTTTCCTACAATGAGCAGTTCTTC	CASSQDIRRVSYNEQFF
TRBV5-1	.	.	TRBJ2-5	TGCGCCAGCAGCTTGGGGCCCCAAGAGACCCAGTACTTC	CASSLGPQETQYF
TRBV9	.	.	TRBJ2-2	TGTGCCAGCAGCGTAGGGGGTACCGGGGAGCTGTTTTTT	CASSVGGTGELFF
TRBV4-1	.	TRBD2	TRBJ2-5	TGCGCCAGCAGCCTAGGCGGGGGGGCCGTAAAGACCCAGTACTTC	CASSLGGGAVKTQYF
TRBV27	.	.	TRBJ1-1	TGTGCCAGCAGTTTAAGGGGGGGCCGGGAAGCTTTCTTT	CASSLRGGREAFF
TRBV5-6	.	TRBD1	TRBJ1-2	TGTGCCAGCAGCCCGGGACAGGGTCTCGCGACGTACTATGGCTACACCTTC	CASSPGQGLATYYGYTF
TRBV4-1	.	TRBD1	TRBJ2-1	TGCGCCAGCAGCCACCGGAACAGGGGGCGCTCCTACAATGAGCAGTTCTTC	CASSHRNRGRSYNEQFF
TRBV30	.	TRBD1	TRBJ1-2	TGTGCCTGGAGTACCGGGACAGGGGGAGGCTATGGCTACACCTTC	CAWSTGTGGGYGYTF
TRBV7-2	.	.	TRBJ1-2	TGTGCCAGCAACCTGAGGCAGGGGAACTATGGCTACACCTTC	CASNLRQGNYGYTF
TRBV10-3	once	TRBD2	TRBJ2-2	TGTGCCATCAGTGACAGTGGGACTAGCAGCACCGGGGAGCTGTTTTTT	CAISDSGTSSTGELFF
TRBV7-9	few	TRBD1	TRBJ2-7	TGTGCCAGCAATCAAATTGGGGGGACAGGGGGCTTGTACGAGCAGTACTTC	CASNQIGGTGGLYEQYF
TRBV30	few	TRBD1	TRBJ2-2	TGTGCCTGGCTAGGGACAGGGCAAAACACCGGGGAGCTGTTTTTT	CAWLGTGQNTGELFF
TRBV7-2	few	.	TRBJ2-3	TGTGCCAGCAGCCCTTTAGGTTTAGGGGATACGCAGTATTTT	CASSPLGLGDTQYF
TRBV10-3	once	.	TRBJ2-3	TGTGCCATCAGGGTGACAGATACGCAGTATTTT	CAIRVTDTQYF
TRBV19	.	.	TRBJ1-2	TGTGCCAGTAGTTACGGAGGGGACTATGGCTACACCTTC	CASSYGGDYGYTF